These 24 T cell receptor beta chains were sequenced from one sample in a study of human T cells and chemical hapten exposure. MiXCR was run by TCRdb on the RACE reads, yielding one entry per CDR3 protein. The repertoire includes 85,000 to 100,000 distinct CDR3 sequences, roughly 10% of them detected once, and more than 2.5% sits in the top ten. Time point meaning: pre-sensitization, week 0. The sample's treatment: therapeutic diphenylcyclopropenone sensitization with weekly scalp DPC. Specimen: whole blood, collected in connection with sensitization to the hapten diphenylcyclopropenone (DPC). All receptors derive from a woman aged 55-70 years with alopecia areata. Some clones in this sample may be carry-over from other donors' samples.

This clonotype was seen repeatedly, ten times or more. The chain links TRBV7-8 to TRBJ1-5; a possible D gene is TRBD1 (6 bases). Trimming removed 5 bases from V and 2 bases from J, with 13 bases in between. Germline CDR1 and CDR2: SGHVS and FQNEAQ. The CDR3 consists of 15 residues. The DNA of the CDR3 is TGTGCCAGCAGCCAACAGGGTCGCGGCAATCAGCCCCAGCATTTT. This codes for CASSQQGRGNQPQHF.

This clonotype has a count of ten or more. This chain connects TRBV5-1 to TRBJ2-7, with D perhaps assigned TRBD1 or TRBD2 (6 bases each). The germline gives CDR1 SGHRS, CDR2 YFSETQ. V was shortened by 0 bases and J by 2 bases, with 9 bases between the two germline ends. The CDR3 runs to 14 residues. CDR3 sequence reads: CASSLEGGTYEQYF. The CDR3 region has the DNA TGCGCCAGCAGCTTGGAAGGGGGGACCTACGAGCAGTACTTC. Together with reference TRBV5-1 and TRBJ2-7, the CDR3 gives the full variable domain: KAGVTQTPRYLIKTRGQQVTLSCSPISGHRSVSWYQQTPGQGLQFLFEYFSETQRNKGNFPGRFSGRQFSNSRSEMNVSTLELGDSALYLCASSLEGGTYEQYFGPGTRLTVT.

The CDR3 DNA reads TGTGCCAGCAGCTTGGGACGGTCCCCTTCCTACGAGCAGTACTTC. Protein product: CASSLGRSPSYEQYF. The genes are TRBV11-2 and TRBJ2-7; tentatively, D is TRBD1 or TRBD2 (5 bases each). Trimming removed 3 bases from V and 1 base from J, with 13 bases in between. CDR1 is SGHAT and CDR2 is FQNNGV in the germline V gene. The CDR3 contains 15 residues.

This clonotype has just a few counts. The rearrangement links TRBV5-8 to TRBJ2-3; D is ambiguous. The CDR3 loop spans 13 amino acids. The V and J ends lost 7 bases and 0 bases respectively, with 9 bases between them. Germline V gene data show CDR1 as SGHTS and CDR2 as YDEGEE. In DNA form, the CDR3 reads TGTGCCAGCCGCAGAACTAGCACAGATACGCAGTATTTT. Protein product: CASRRTSTDTQYF.

The chain is built from TRBV12-3 or TRBV12-4 and TRBJ2-6, with D perhaps matching TRBD1 (5 bases). The germline V and J ends were trimmed by 6 bases and 1 base, with 13 bases remaining between them. The CDR3 extends over 16 amino acids. CDR3 nucleotides: TGTGCCAGCAGGCCAGGGCTGCTTTCTGGGGCCAACGTCCTGACTTTC. Residues: CASRPGLLSGANVLTF.

This clonotype was seen many times. The chain combines TRBV28 with TRBJ2-1; D perhaps matches TRBD2 (7 bases). The V and J ends lost 5 bases and 3 bases respectively, with 14 bases between them. The germline V gene encodes CDR1 MDHEN and CDR2 SYDVKM. This CDR3 is 15 amino acids long. The CDR3, as DNA: TGTGCCAGCAGTGGGAGGGGGTCCCTCTACAATGAGCAGTTCTTC. Amino acid sequence: CASSGRGSLYNEQFF.

A few counts support this clonotype. The chain combines TRBV15 with TRBJ2-7; D is unclear. CDR3 length equals 12 residues. Trimming left V 4 bases short and J 2 bases short, with 6 bases between. From germline, CDR1 is LNHNV and CDR2 YYDKDF (reference sequence). The CDR3 DNA reads as TGTGCCACCAGCAAGGGCCCCTACGAGCAGTACTTC. It encodes CATSKGPYEQYF.

This clonotype appeared many times. J is TRBJ1-2 and V is TRBV2; 11 nucleotides line up with TRBD1. This CDR3 has 15 residues. The trim removed 6 bases at V and 7 bases at J, leaving 10 bases unmatched. The V gene's germline CDR1 is SNHLY and CDR2 FYNNEI. This chain's CDR3 is CASSAGTGGRGGYTF. The CDR3 DNA is TGTGCCAGCAGCGCCGGGACAGGGGGACGCGGTGGCTACACCTTC.

This sequence joins TRBV12-3 or TRBV12-4 and TRBJ2-3; 8 bases fit TRBD1. There are 16 residues in the CDR3. After removal of 5 bases from V and 4 bases from J, the junction contained 11 bases not matched to a gene. The CDR3 DNA sequence: TGTGCCAGCAGTAAACAGGGGGAGCATCGTGCAGATACGCAGTATTTT. Translated, it gives CASSKQGEHRADTQYF.

This clonotype was detected ten times or more. The genes are TRBV6-1 and TRBJ2-3, with 12 bases that match TRBD2. Trimming at V came to 7 bases and at J to 2 bases, leaving 4 bases not matched to a gene. The CDR3 totals 15 residues. Germline loops: CDR1 MNHNS, CDR2 SASEGT. The CDR3, as DNA: TGTGCCAGCAAAACTAGCGGGGGGTTCACAGATACGCAGTATTTT. Amino acid sequence: CASKTSGGFTDTQYF.

A few counts support this clonotype. V is TRBV11-2 and J is TRBJ1-4, with D perhaps matching TRBD1 (5 bases). This CDR3 has 19 residues. V shed 4 bases and J shed 2 bases, with 23 bases lying between them. Germline V gene data show CDR1 as SGHAT and CDR2 as FQNNGV. The CDR3 here is CASSSLGRRRNVTNEKLFF. CDR3 in DNA: TGTGCCAGCAGCTCGCTGGGGCGAAGAAGGAACGTGACTAATGAAAAACTGTTTTTT.

This clonotype was observed a few times. This sequence joins TRBV3-1 and TRBJ1-6; 7 bases line up with TRBD1. The junction had 4 bases not matched to a gene; V was cut back by 6 bases and J by 2 bases. There are 15 residues in the CDR3. The germline gives CDR1 LGHDT, CDR2 YNNKEL (reference sequence). The CDR3 protein is CASSRQGAYNSPLHF. As DNA, the CDR3 is TGTGCCAGCAGTCGACAGGGAGCCTATAATTCACCCCTCCACTTT.

This clonotype was found a few times. The rearrangement links TRBV3-1 to TRBJ1-5; no clear D gene. Germline lookup yields CDR1 LGHDT and CDR2 YNNKEL (reference sequence). The CDR3 is made up of 14 amino acids. V was pared by 2 bases and J by 4 bases, with 9 bases between. CDR3 coding DNA: TGTGCCAGCAGCCAAACGGACGGAAATCAGCCCCAGCATTTT. It yields the protein CASSQTDGNQPQHF. Full variable domain (outside the CDR3, taken from reference TRBV3-1 and TRBJ1-5): DTAVSQTPKYLVTQMGNDKSIKCEQNLGHDTMYWYKQDSKKFLKIMFSYNNKELIINETVPNRFSPKSPDKAHLNLHINSLELGDSAVYFCASSQTDGNQPQHFGDGTRLSIL.

This clonotype was observed a handful of times. The genes are TRBV5-6 and TRBJ2-2, with D unclear. Per the germline V gene, CDR1 is SGHDT and CDR2 is YYEEEE. The CDR3 runs 14 residues. V lost 4 bases and J lost 4, with 11 bases in between. CDR3 amino acids: CASSLRVSTGELFF. The DNA for the CDR3 is TGTGCCAGCAGCCTACGTGTTTCCACCGGGGAGCTGTTTTTT.

This sequence joins TRBV18 and TRBJ2-1; 7 nucleotides match TRBD1. Trimming removed 0 bases from V and 9 bases from J; junction bases left unmatched: 14. CDR3 size: 17 residues. Germline CDR1 is KGHSH and CDR2 is LQKENI. CDR3 in amino acids: CASSPPVAAGGVGEQFF. Written as DNA, the CDR3 is TGTGCCAGCTCACCACCAGTGGCGGCAGGGGGAGTGGGTGAGCAGTTCTTC.

This clonotype was seen more than once but under ten times. The chain links TRBV20-1 to TRBJ2-3; 7 nucleotides line up with TRBD2. The V segment lost 3 bases and the J segment 4 bases; nucleotides outside the gene matches: 13. This CDR3 comprises 16 residues. In germline, CDR1 is DFQATT, CDR2 SNEGSKA (reference sequence). The CDR3 DNA reads TGCAGTGCTAGCCATCCTAGGGAGGGCGGGGCAGATACGCAGTATTTT. It yields the protein CSASHPREGGADTQYF.

This clonotype was picked up many times. The chain is built from TRBV11-2 and TRBJ2-3, with no clear D. Germline assignment: CDR1 SGHAT and CDR2 FQNNGV. This CDR3 is built from 14 residues. The germline V and J ends were trimmed by 1 base and 6 bases, with 11 bases remaining between them. In DNA form, the CDR3 reads TGTGCCAGCAGCTTAGGGTCCAACGGGGATACGCAGTATTTT. Protein: CASSLGSNGDTQYF.

V gene TRBV29-1 combines with J gene TRBJ1-2; TRBD1 might be the D (5 bases). Germline V lookup: CDR1 SQVTM, CDR2 ANQGSEA. The V gene lost 7 bases and the J gene lost 5 bases, with 17 bases spanning the gap. CDR3 length: 13 amino acids. The CDR3 DNA reads TGCAGCGCCGACGTCGCCACAGGTTATGGCTACACCTTC. Protein sequence: CSADVATGYGYTF.

This clonotype was seen only a few times. The DNA for the CDR3 is TGTGCCAGCAGTTACTCTATTGGCAGTACCTATAGCAATCAGCCCCAGCATTTT. It specifies CASSYSIGSTYSNQPQHF. The V gene is TRBV6-6, the J gene TRBJ1-5, with D unclear. CDR3 length: 18 amino acids. The V end lost 0 bases, the J end lost 0 bases, and 15 bases lay between the germline ends. The germline gives CDR1 MNHNY, CDR2 SVGAGI (reference sequence).

This clonotype was counted a few times. V and J are TRBV2 and TRBJ1-1, with a tentative D call TRBD1 (5 bases). The CDR3 has 13 residues. Trimming cost V 4 bases and J 8 bases, with 14 bases left between them. Germline values: CDR1 SNHLY, CDR2 FYNNEI. CDR3 amino acids: CASSANGGLEAFF. CDR3 nucleotide sequence: TGTGCCAGCAGTGCGAATGGGGGTTTAGAAGCTTTCTTT.

This chain joins TRBV6-1 and TRBJ2-2; either TRBD1 or TRBD2 may fit D (5 bases each). This CDR3 comprises 17 residues. In germline, CDR1 is MNHNS, CDR2 SASEGT. Trimming took 2 bases from V and 2 from J, leaving 15 bases between them. For the CDR3, the DNA is TGTGCCAGCAGTGAAACGTTTTGGGGGATCAACACCGGGGAGCTGTTTTTT. Protein sequence: CASSETFWGINTGELFF.

V is TRBV7-6 and J is TRBJ2-7, with TRBD1 matching over 9 bases. V lost 5 bases, J lost 6 bases, and 8 bases stayed unmatched. This CDR3 has 14 amino acids. The V gene's germline CDR1 is SGHVS and CDR2 FNYEAQ. This chain's CDR3 is CASSRVQGAGEQYF. Written as DNA, the CDR3 is TGTGCCAGCAGCCGAGTACAGGGGGCAGGCGAGCAGTACTTC.

This clonotype was found many times. This chain uses TRBV5-1 with TRBJ2-1; no firm D call. This CDR3 has 13 amino acids. Germline V gene data show CDR1 as SGHRS and CDR2 as YFSETQ. V dropped 4 bases and J dropped 10 bases, with 15 bases sitting between them. The CDR3 DNA is TGCGCCAGCAGCCCCGACCACCCACAGGAGCAGTTCTTC. Translating gives CASSPDHPQEQFF.

In this sample, this clonotype turned up a few times. The rearrangement joins TRBV5-1 to TRBJ2-1; D uncertain. The CDR3 has 15 amino acids. Trimming pared 9 bases from V and 5 bases from J, leaving 21 bases between. Germline lookup yields CDR1 SGHRS and CDR2 YFSETQ. The CDR3 loop reads CATKGYVDRNNEQFF. CDR3 nucleotide sequence: TGCGCCACCAAGGGTTATGTGGATAGGAACAATGAGCAGTTCTTC.